This entry lists 27 T cell receptor beta chains sequenced from one sample in a study of blood T cell repertoires in COVID-19. The repertoire was sequenced with immunoSEQ multiplex PCR; TCRdb's copy has only in-frame clones and lacks some. The sample carries more than 15,000 clones, 91% recorded once. Sequenced sample: peripheral blood. The receptor set was obtained from a human donor in a cohort sampled during active COVID-19.

This chain uses TRBV9 with TRBJ2-3, with 11 positions matching TRBD2. CDR1 is SGDLS, CDR2 YYNGEE, per germline. This CDR3 region has 15 residues. Losses at the gene ends were 3 bases for V and 6 bases for J; bases not matched to a gene: 6. For the CDR3, the DNA is TGTGCCAGCAGCGCCCTAGCGGGGGGCAGGGATACGCAGTATTTT. Translating gives CASSALAGGRDTQYF.

This chain joins TRBV5-4 and TRBJ2-5, with D possibly TRBD2 on 5 matching bases. The CDR3 covers 13 residues. V lost 2 bases and J 3 bases, leaving 8 bases between the germline ends. Germline-derived CDR1 and CDR2 are SGHNT and YYREEE (reference sequence). CDR3 in DNA: TGTGCCAGCAGCTTCGCAGCGGAAGAGACCCAGTACTTC. This codes for CASSFAAEETQYF. Variable domain in full (rest from reference TRBV5-4 and TRBJ2-5): ETGVTQSPTHLIKTRGQQVTLRCSSQSGHNTVSWYQQALGQGPQFIFQYYREEENGRGNFPPRFSGLQFPNYSSELNVNALELDDSALYLCASSFAAEETQYFGPGTRLLVL.

The J gene is TRBJ2-1, the V gene TRBV10-3, with 8 bases fitting TRBD1. Losses at the gene ends were 6 bases for V and 6 bases for J; bases not matched to a gene: 10. This CDR3 is 15 amino acids long. CDR1 is ENHRY, CDR2 SYGVKD, per germline. In DNA form, the CDR3 reads TGTGCCATCAGGGGGCTTGACAGGGGAGCCAATGAGCAGTTCTTC. Translation gives CAIRGLDRGANEQFF.

The genes are TRBV6-5 and TRBJ1-3, with D hard to call. The CDR3 totals 15 residues. The ends were cut back, 11 bases at V and 0 bases at J, with 17 bases in the middle. CDR1 MNHEY and CDR2 SVGAGI come from the germline V gene. CDR3 amino acids: CAARSATNSGNTIYF. Written as DNA, the CDR3 is TGTGCCGCCCGGTCCGCGACAAACTCTGGAAACACCATATATTTT.

The V gene is TRBV7-6, the J gene TRBJ2-7; D remains ambiguous. This CDR3 region has 14 residues. Germline assignment: CDR1 SGHVS and CDR2 FNYEAQ. Trimming took 0 bases from V and 3 from J, leaving 9 bases between them. CDR3 in amino acids: CASSLASRFYEQYF. Written as DNA, the CDR3 is TGTGCCAGCAGCTTAGCATCTCGTTTCTACGAGCAGTACTTC.

This clone was seen just once. V is TRBV3-1 (or the pseudogene TRBV3-2) and J is TRBJ1-3; D gene uncertain. Between the trimmed V and J ends, which lost 0 bases and 8 bases, there was a span of 17 bases. There are 16 residues in the CDR3. Per germline, CDR1 LGHDT and CDR2 YNNKEL (reference sequence). CDR3 nucleotides: TGTGCCAGCAGCCAAGAGAGCGGGATTGGGAGGGACACCATATATTTT. This sequence encodes CASSQESGIGRDTIYF.

This clone was observed a single time. One end of the junction is discordant with germline, which a read error may explain. This sequence joins TRBV5-6 and TRBJ2-1; tentative D call: TRBD2 (6 bases). The germline V gene encodes CDR1 SGHDT and CDR2 YYEEEE. This CDR3 is 11 amino acids long. The CDR3 sequence is CASSLASVTVF. The CDR3 DNA reads TGTGCCAGCAGCTTGGCTAGCGTCACCGTCTTC.

V is TRBV6-2 or TRBV6-3 and J is TRBJ2-3, with 9 nucleotides matching TRBD2. J was trimmed by 2 bases and V by 5 bases; bases with no gene match: 17. Germline V gives CDR1 MNHEY, CDR2 SVGEGT. The CDR3 runs to 19 residues. In DNA, the CDR3 is TGTGCCAGCAGTCACGAGGGACTAGCAGTAAGCAAATTCACAGATACGCAGTATTTT. Translating it yields CASSHEGLAVSKFTDTQYF.

The chain links TRBV4-3 to TRBJ2-5; 7 bases agree with TRBD2. The ends lost 1 base at V and 2 bases at J; junction bases unmatched: 1. This CDR3 spans 14 amino acids. Germline V gives CDR1 LGHNA, CDR2 YSLEER. CDR3 sequence (DNA): TGCGCCAGCAGCCAAGGACTAGCTCAAGAGACCCAGTACTTC. Translation: CASSQGLAQETQYF.

The chain has TRBV18 and TRBJ2-3, with 13 bases aligning to TRBD2. The ends lost 7 bases at V and 5 bases at J; junction bases unmatched: 12. Germline-derived CDR1 and CDR2 are KGHSH and LQKENI. The CDR3 consists of 17 residues. The CDR3 coding sequence is TGTGCCAGCTTCCCGGGACTAGCGGGGAACGTTGTAGATACGCAGTATTTT. Translating gives CASFPGLAGNVVDTQYF. Supplemented by reference TRBV18 and TRBJ2-3, the full variable domain reads NAGVMQNPRHLVRRRGQEARLRCSPMKGHSHVYWYRQLPEEGLKFMVYLQKENIIDESGMPKERFSAEFPKEGPSILRIQQVVRGDSAAYFCASFPGLAGNVVDTQYFGPGTRLTVL.

The genes are TRBV4-1 and TRBJ1-2; no definite D call. In germline, CDR1 is MGHRA, CDR2 YSYEKL. With 0 bases removed from V and 4 bases from J, the gap between germline ends came to 12 bases. CDR3 length: 15 residues. CDR3 sequence reads: CASSQDLTRFYGYTF. CDR3 nucleotide sequence: TGCGCCAGCAGCCAAGACCTCACAAGATTCTATGGCTACACCTTC.

The chain uses TRBV6-5 and TRBJ1-1, with a possible D match to TRBD1 (5 bases). Per germline, CDR1 MNHEY and CDR2 SVGAGI. The CDR3 length is 15 residues. With 1 base removed from V and 7 bases from J, the gap between germline ends came to 16 bases. CDR3 loop: CASSYFGGGEGEAFF. The DNA for the CDR3 is TGTGCCAGCAGTTACTTTGGTGGAGGGGAAGGTGAAGCTTTCTTT.

This chain uses TRBV6-2 or TRBV6-3 with TRBJ1-2; TRBD1 matches at 7 bases. Trimming took 6 bases from V and 5 from J; bases not matched to a gene: 6. Per germline, CDR1 MNHEY and CDR2 SVGEGT. CDR3 length: 13 residues. The CDR3 is CASSPGQTYGYTF. The DNA for the CDR3 is TGTGCCAGCAGCCCGGGACAGACATATGGCTACACCTTC.

This chain links TRBV4-3 with TRBJ2-3; no clear D gene. This CDR3 is 16 amino acids long. Germline V gene sequence: CDR1 LGHNA, CDR2 YSLEER. V was shortened by 1 base and J by 0 bases, with 11 bases between the two germline ends. The DNA of the CDR3 is TGCGCCAGCAGCCAAGTTGGTGGCATAAGCACAGATACGCAGTATTTT. Translated: CASSQVGGISTDTQYF.

The chain employs TRBV2 and TRBJ2-5; 10 bases fit TRBD2. V lost 4 bases to trimming and J lost 2 bases; unmatched junction nucleotides: 7. The CDR3 has 16 residues. CDR1 is SNHLY and CDR2 is FYNNEI in the germline V gene. The CDR3 here is CASSVPSGGQQETQYF. The CDR3 DNA sequence: TGTGCCAGCAGTGTCCCTAGCGGGGGACAGCAAGAGACCCAGTACTTC.

V is TRBV6-2 or TRBV6-3 and J is TRBJ2-1; 12 nucleotides agree with TRBD2. This CDR3 region has 18 residues. Germline assignment: CDR1 MNHEY and CDR2 SVGEGT. Trimming cost V 6 bases and J 6 bases; bases outside gene matches: 15. The CDR3 DNA reads TGTGCCAGCAGCCCAAGTCGCAAACTAGCGGGGGGAGGCAATGAGCAGTTCTTC. Translating it yields CASSPSRKLAGGGNEQFF.

This clone was seen once. The chain combines TRBV30 with TRBJ1-5, with D maybe TRBD1 (5 bases). Germline CDR1 reads GTSNPN; CDR2 reads SVGIG (reference sequence). The CDR3 is made up of 16 amino acids. Trimming took 4 bases from V and 2 from J, leaving 18 bases between them. The CDR3 spells CAWTPLKGKGNQPQHF. The CDR3, as DNA: TGTGCCTGGACTCCCCTAAAGGGGAAGGGCAATCAGCCCCAGCATTTT. The full variable domain, its missing parts supplied by reference TRBV30 and TRBJ1-5, is SQTIHQWPATLVQPVGSPLSLECTVEGTSNPNLYWYRQAAGRGLQLLFYSVGIGQISSEVPQNLSASRPQDRQFILSSKKLLLSDSGFYLCAWTPLKGKGNQPQHFGDGTRLSIL.

J is TRBJ1-1 and V is TRBV24-1, with D perhaps matching TRBD1 (6 bases). The CDR3 extends over 13 amino acids. Trimming pared 9 bases from V and 1 base from J, leaving 11 bases between. The germline V gene has CDR1 KGHDR and CDR2 SFDVKD. CDR3 sequence (DNA): TGTGCCACCCGCCCCAGGGGGAACACTGAAGCTTTCTTT. Translating gives CATRPRGNTEAFF.

V usage is TRBV27 and J usage is TRBJ1-1, with a weak D call TRBD1 (5 bases). This CDR3 has 12 amino acids. The V end was cut by 2 bases, the J end by 7 bases, with 8 bases between. The germline CDR1 and CDR2 sequences are MNHEY and SMNVEV (reference sequence). In DNA form, the CDR3 reads TGTGCCAGCAGTTTAGTAAGGGGTGAAGCTTTCTTT. It is translated as CASSLVRGEAFF.

The chain is built from TRBV29-1 and TRBJ2-4; D is possibly TRBD2 (7 bases). The germline V and J ends were trimmed by 4 bases and 5 bases, with 9 bases remaining between them. CDR1 is SQVTM, CDR2 ANQGSEA, per germline. The CDR3 has 12 residues. In DNA form, the CDR3 reads TGCAGCGTTGCGGGGGGCGAAAACATTCAGTACTTC. Translation gives CSVAGGENIQYF.

The sample holds a few counts of this clone. The chain employs TRBV5-1 and TRBJ1-1; D unclear. Trimming took off 2 bases at V and 6 bases at J, with 20 bases between the two ends. The CDR3 length is 16 residues. The V gene's germline CDR1 is SGHRS and CDR2 YFSETQ. CDR3 coding DNA: TGCGCCAGCAGCTTTAATAGAGGGCAGGAAGGCCCTGAAGCTTTCTTT. Protein sequence: CASSFNRGQEGPEAFF.

The gene calls are TRBV10-1 and TRBJ2-1; D is perhaps TRBD2 (6 bases). Trimming cost V 0 bases and J 8 bases, with 17 bases left between them. The length of the CDR3 is 16 residues. Germline CDR1 reads WNHNN; CDR2 reads SYGVQD (reference sequence). The CDR3 sequence is CASSESPMPRGDEQFF. For the CDR3, the DNA is TGCGCCAGCAGTGAGTCTCCGATGCCGCGGGGCGATGAGCAGTTCTTC.

The chain links TRBV18 to TRBJ1-1; D possibly corresponds to TRBD1 (5 bases). Trimming removed 0 bases from V and 2 bases from J, with 7 bases in between. Germline values: CDR1 KGHSH, CDR2 LQKENI. The CDR3 is 14 residues long. CDR3 in DNA: TGTGCCAGCTCACCACCGGGGCCAAACACTGAAGCTTTCTTT. Amino acid sequence: CASSPPGPNTEAFF.

The V call is TRBV9, the J call TRBJ2-3; 7 nucleotides line up with TRBD1. V lost 9 bases and J lost 3; bases outside the gene matches: 10. Germline lookup yields CDR1 SGDLS and CDR2 YYNGEE. This CDR3 has 14 amino acids. In DNA form, the CDR3 reads TGTGCCACTTCCCGGGCAGGGGGAACAGATACGCAGTATTTT. The encoded protein is CATSRAGGTDTQYF.

V is TRBV20-1 and J is TRBJ1-5; D might be TRBD1 (6 bases). V was clipped by 3 bases and J by 7 bases, with 19 bases between them. CDR3 length: 15 residues. Germline CDR1 is DFQATT and CDR2 is SNEGSKA (reference sequence). Written as DNA, the CDR3 is TGCAGTGCTAGTCTGGGGGCGGGCGTTGGACAGCCCCAGCATTTT. Amino acids: CSASLGAGVGQPQHF.

As DNA, the CDR3 is TGTGCCATCAGTGAGATGTCTACCGGGAGGGCAATCACCGGGGAGCTGTTTTTT. Its protein is CAISEMSTGRAITGELFF. The genes are TRBV10-3 and TRBJ2-2; 8 bases map to TRBD2. The junction had 12 bases not matched to a gene; V was cut back by 2 bases and J by 4 bases. The CDR3 runs 18 residues. CDR1 is ENHRY, CDR2 SYGVKD, per germline.

The V and J genes are TRBV6-2 or TRBV6-3 and TRBJ1-5; no reliable D call. V was trimmed by 2 bases and J by 2 bases, leaving 7 bases between them. The germline gives CDR1 MNHEY, CDR2 SVGEGT. This CDR3 is 14 amino acids long. The DNA for the CDR3 is TGTGCCAGCAGTTACGGGAGTGGCAATCAGCCCCAGCATTTT. Translation gives CASSYGSGNQPQHF.